Below are 10 T cell receptor beta chains sequenced from a single sample in a study of molecular identifiers for immune sequencing clone quantification. MiXCR, applied by TCRdb to the PCR reads, yields one record per CDR3 protein. The sample has some 680,000 distinct CDR3 sequences; 25% are singletons. Specimen: naive CD8+ T cells from blood, with Jurkat cell RNA spiked in. Noted subset: FACS-sorted CD8+CD4-CCR7+CD45RA+ naive T cells. The receptors here all came from a human donor in good health. Some libraries in this study had Jurkat cell RNA spiked in.

This clonotype has only a few counts. V is TRBV11-2 and J is TRBJ1-4; D is unresolved. Germline loops: CDR1 SGHAT, CDR2 FQNNGV. The CDR3 runs to 15 residues. Deletions cut 6 bases from V and 7 bases from J, with 18 bases between. CDR3 in amino acids: CASRDWEGRREKLFF. CDR3 DNA sequence: TGTGCCAGCAGGGACTGGGAGGGTCGGCGTGAAAAACTGTTTTTT. The variable domain in full, completed from reference TRBV11-2 and TRBJ1-4, reads EAGVAQSPRYKIIEKRQSVAFWCNPISGHATLYWYQQILGQGPKLLIQFQNNGVVDDSQLPKDRFSAERLKGVDSTLKIQPAKLEDSAVYLCASRDWEGRREKLFFGSGTQLSVL.

This clonotype was counted between two and nine times. The chain combines TRBV7-9 with TRBJ2-1; 12 bases fit TRBD2. The CDR3 contains 14 residues. CDR1 is SEHNR, CDR2 FQNEAQ, per germline (reference sequence). The V and J ends lost 5 bases and 9 bases, in that order; junction bases with no gene match: 5. CDR3 in DNA: TGTGCCAGCAGCCTGACTAGCGGGAGCTCTGAGCAGTTCTTC. It yields the protein CASSLTSGSSEQFF.

This clonotype was recorded a few times. V and J are TRBV5-5 and TRBJ1-1; unclear D gene. In germline, CDR1 is SGHKS, CDR2 YYEKEE (reference sequence). This CDR3 has 17 residues. Trimming left V 4 bases short and J 1 base short, with 20 bases between. CDR3 sequence (DNA): TGTGCCAGCAGCCTCCAGACGGAGCCTTCGGAGAACACTGAAGCTTTCTTT. Residues: CASSLQTEPSENTEAFF. Using reference TRBV5-5 and TRBJ1-1 for the parts outside the CDR3, the full variable domain is DAGVTQSPTHLIKTRGQQVTLRCSPISGHKSVSWYQQVLGQGPQFIFQYYEKEERGRGNFPDRFSARQFPNYSSELNVNALLLGDSALYLCASSLQTEPSENTEAFFGQGTRLTVV.

This clonotype appeared many times. The chain carries TRBV7-6 and TRBJ1-4; TRBD1 might be the D (5 bases). V was clipped by 1 base and J by 5 bases, with 11 bases between them. The CDR3 totals 15 residues. Germline V gene sequence: CDR1 SGHVS, CDR2 FNYEAQ. The CDR3 sequence: CASSLEGKRNEKLFF. In DNA, the CDR3 is TGTGCCAGCAGCTTAGAGGGGAAGCGGAATGAAAAACTGTTTTTT. The complete variable domain, with remaining parts taken from reference TRBV7-6 and TRBJ1-4, reads GAGVSQSPRYKVTKRGQDVALRCDPISGHVSLYWYRQALGQGPEFLTYFNYEAQQDKSGLPNDRFSAERPEGSISTLTIQRTEQRDSAMYRCASSLEGKRNEKLFFGSGTQLSVL.

The J gene is TRBJ1-3, the V gene TRBV5-6; possible D gene TRBD1, 5 bases. V was cut by 6 bases and J by 0 bases, with 16 bases left in between. Germline V gene lookup returns CDR1 SGHDT and CDR2 YYEEEE. This CDR3 is built from 16 residues. CDR3 amino acids: CASTFRGLTSGNTIYF. CDR3 nucleotide sequence: TGTGCCAGCACCTTTAGGGGCCTAACCTCTGGAAACACCATATATTTT.

In this sample, this clonotype turned up many times. The chain recombines TRBV24-1 with TRBJ2-3; TRBD2 matches at 11 bases. In germline, CDR1 is KGHDR, CDR2 SFDVKD. The CDR3 is made up of 12 amino acids. V shed 9 bases and J 10 bases; nucleotides not matched to a gene: 5. The CDR3 DNA is TGTGCCACCCTAGGGACTAGCGGTTCGCAGTATTTT. Translated: CATLGTSGSQYF.

There are many counts of this clonotype. This sequence joins TRBV4-1 and TRBJ2-7; D uncertain. The length of the CDR3 is 12 residues. The V end lost 3 bases, the J end lost 5 bases, and 8 bases lay between the germline ends. Per germline, CDR1 MGHRA and CDR2 YSYEKL. The CDR3: CASSHTTDEQYF. The CDR3 region has the DNA TGCGCCAGCAGCCATACGACGGACGAGCAGTACTTC.

This clonotype has more than one count but fewer than ten. The chain couples TRBV4-1 to TRBJ2-1; 9 bases fit TRBD1. Germline lookup yields CDR1 MGHRA and CDR2 YSYEKL. The J segment lost 8 bases and the V segment lost 0 bases, leaving 8 bases of the junction unmatched. The CDR3 loop spans 16 amino acids. DNA for the CDR3: TGCGCCAGCAGCCAAGAGGGCCGGACAGGGGTCTATGAGCAGTTCTTC. As protein: CASSQEGRTGVYEQFF.

This chain links TRBV4-1 with TRBJ2-1; D is unclear. Germline V gene data show CDR1 as MGHRA and CDR2 as YSYEKL. V lost 8 bases and J lost 3, with 14 bases in between. The CDR3 consists of 14 residues. This chain's CDR3 is CASRSLTSYNEQFF. The CDR3 nucleotides are TGCGCCAGCCGGTCTCTCACAAGCTACAATGAGCAGTTCTTC.

Worth noting for this clonotype: This is likely a read error, given that the CDR3 carries no conserved phenylalanine or tryptophan at its end. The J gene is TRBJ1-1, the V gene TRBV6-5; no reliable D call. The CDR3 is 14 residues long. Germline CDR1 and CDR2: MNHEY and SVGAGI. V shed 2 bases and J shed 0 bases, with 7 bases lying between them. The CDR3 DNA sequence: TGTGCCAGCAGTTACAGTGGGATGAACACTGAAGCTTTCTTA. Translated: CASSYSGMNTEAFL.